Listed below are T cell receptor beta chains from one sample, sequenced in a study of CD8+CD57+ T cells in acquired aplastic anemia. TCRdb re-called the reads through MiXCR, storing one row per CDR3 protein. Of about 180,000 distinct CDR3 sequences in the sample, around 50% were seen once. Source material: sorted CD4+, CD8+, or CD8+CD57+ T cells (not recorded which) from PBMCs. These receptors all come from a human donor with aplastic anemia. Each CDR3 is given with its conserved first and last residue. A D gene is named only where the DNA matches it firmly. Clone size is stated in some rows and not others, as once, few, many or a class when expanded.

D gene	V gene	clone size	J gene	CDR3 DNA	CDR3 protein
NA	TRBV12-3/TRBV12-4	NA	TRBJ2-1	TGTGCCAGCAATACAGGGAGGAATGAGCGGTTCTTC	CASNTGRNERFF
TRBD2	TRBV11-1	few	TRBJ2-7	TGTGCCAGCAGCTTACTAACCGGGACTAGCGGCTACGAGCAGTACTTC	CASSLLTGTSGYEQYF
NA	TRBV10-1	NA	TRBJ1-1	TGCGCCAGCCAAGAGGGGGTGAACACTGAAGCTTTCTTT	CASQEGVNTEAFF
NA	TRBV7-9	NA	TRBJ1-1	TGTGCCAGCAGCCCTCGGGGCACTGAAGCTTTCTTT	CASSPRGTEAFF
TRBD2	TRBV9	many	TRBJ2-7	TGTGCCAGCAGCGTAGGAACGGGGGGGCTCTACGAGCAGTACTTC	CASSVGTGGLYEQYF
NA	TRBV19	NA	TRBJ1-2	TGTGCCAGTAGATTGACGGGGCCCGGAAACACCTTC	CASRLTGPGNTF
NA	TRBV2	many	TRBJ2-7	TGTGCCAGCAGTGCGGACAGAGTGAGCGAGCAGTACTTC	CASSADRVSEQYF
NA	TRBV2	NA	TRBJ2-5	TGTGCCAGCAGTGAGTTTCGAGAGACCCAGTACTTC	CASSEFRETQYF
TRBD1	TRBV10-2	NA	TRBJ1-5	TGCGCCAGCAGTGGGACAGGGCCGGGGGGCAATCAGCCCCAGCATTTT	CASSGTGPGGNQPQHF
NA	TRBV2	NA	TRBJ1-5	TGTGCCAGCACTGAGGACAGCCCTTACAATCAGCCCCAGCATTTT	CASTEDSPYNQPQHF
NA	TRBV7-3	NA	TRBJ2-2	TGTGCCAGCAGCTTAAATGGCGGGGAGCTGTTTTTT	CASSLNGGELFF
NA	TRBV24-1	NA	TRBJ1-2	TGTGCCACCAGTGCTACGTTATCACCCTCTGGCTACACCTTC	CATSATLSPSGYTF
NA	TRBV2	NA	TRBJ2-5	TGTGCCAGCGGGGTTGGGGAGACCCAGTACTTC	CASGVGETQYF
TRBD1	TRBV6-5	NA	TRBJ1-2	TGTGCCAGCAGTTACCCGACGGTGGACAGGGGGAACTATGGCTACACCTTC	CASSYPTVDRGNYGYTF
NA	TRBV5-4	many	TRBJ1-2	TGTGCCAGCAGCGGGAGCGGGGTGGGGATCTATGGCTACACCTTC	CASSGSGVGIYGYTF
NA	TRBV7-7	NA	TRBJ2-6	TGTGCCAGCAGCTTCGGCTGGGGGGGGGCCAACGTCCTGACTTTC	CASSFGWGGANVLTF
NA	TRBV6-1	many	TRBJ1-2	TGTGCCAGCAGTGATCAGACGCTTAACTATGGCTACACCTTC	CASSDQTLNYGYTF
TRBD1	TRBV2	few	TRBJ1-1	TGTGCCAGCAGTCCGGACAGGCCTGAAGCTTTCTTT	CASSPDRPEAFF
NA	TRBV12-3/TRBV12-4	many	TRBJ2-5	TGTGCCAGCTCAAACCAGCGGGCGGAGACCCAGTACTTC	CASSNQRAETQYF
NA	TRBV5-1	many	TRBJ1-1	TGCGCCAGCAGCTTGGGGTTGGAGAACACTGAAGCTTTCTTT	CASSLGLENTEAFF
TRBD2	TRBV25-1	once	TRBJ2-1	TGTGCCAGCAGTGAAACCGGGGGGGGAGTCGATGAGCAGTTCTTC	CASSETGGGVDEQFF
NA	TRBV30	NA	TRBJ1-2	TGTGCCTGGATGAGGGGGGGAAACTATGGCTACACCTTC	CAWMRGGNYGYTF
TRBD1	TRBV19	NA	TRBJ2-7	TGTGCCAGTAGTATAGGGGGGACAGGGACGGACGAGCAGTACTTC	CASSIGGTGTDEQYF
NA	TRBV10-3	NA	TRBJ1-1	TGTGCCATCAGGGGCAGCGGACAGAACACTGAAGCTTTCTTT	CAIRGSGQNTEAFF
NA	TRBV20-1	NA	TRBJ1-4	TGCAGTGCTAGAGGAGTTAATGAAAAACTGTTTTTT	CSARGVNEKLFF